There are many counts of the clone carrying this T cell receptor (beta chain). Its antigen is unknown. The record originates from a study of T-cell reconstitution after alpha-beta-depleted transplantation in children. The study's findings and limits: The main origin of T-cell counts and diversity one year after transplant was newly produced T cells. About two months after transplant, alpha-beta T cells reportedly came from several hundred expanded graft clones. Some patients owed their high day-60 TCRbeta diversity to surviving recipient T cells and thymic progenitors.

Unique molecular identifiers featured in how the TCRbeta library was prepared. A single record per CDR3 protein comes from TCRdb applying MiXCR to the PCR reads. The sample contains approximately 110,000 distinct CDR3 sequences, approximately 22% of which appear only once. CDR1 SGHDT and CDR2 YYEEEE come from the germline V gene. V dropped 0 bases and J dropped 9 bases, with 13 bases sitting between them. The CDR3 is 14 amino acids. The sequence came from a male patient aged 2-15 years who had a stem cell transplant for chronic granulomatous disease, so the T cells may come from the graft donor. The material was PBMCs, mostly from graft donor cells, obtained 180 days after TCRalphabeta/CD19-depleted stem cell transplant. The chain has TRBV5-6 and TRBJ1-3, with D perhaps matching TRBD1 (6 bases). The CDR3 nucleotides are TGTGCCAGCAGCTTGGCCGGGGGCTCCGGCACCATATATTTT. Its protein product is CASSLAGGSGTIYF. Full variable domain (outside the CDR3, taken from reference TRBV5-6 and TRBJ1-3): DAGVTQSPTHLIKTRGQQVTLRCSPKSGHDTVSWYQQALGQGPQFIFQYYEEEERQRGNFPDRFSGHQFPNYSSELNVNALLLGDSALYLCASSLAGGSGTIYFGEGSWLTVV.